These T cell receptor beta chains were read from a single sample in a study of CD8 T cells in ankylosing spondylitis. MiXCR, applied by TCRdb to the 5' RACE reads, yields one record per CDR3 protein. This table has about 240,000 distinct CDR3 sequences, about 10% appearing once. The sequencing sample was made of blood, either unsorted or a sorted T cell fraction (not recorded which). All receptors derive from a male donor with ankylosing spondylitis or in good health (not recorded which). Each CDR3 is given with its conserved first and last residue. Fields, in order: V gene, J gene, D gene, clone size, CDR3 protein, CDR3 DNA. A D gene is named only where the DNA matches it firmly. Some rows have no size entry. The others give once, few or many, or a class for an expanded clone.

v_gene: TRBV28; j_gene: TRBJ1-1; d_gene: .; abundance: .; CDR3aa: CASSQTTVSPAFF; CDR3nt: TGTGCCAGCAGTCAAACAACTGTCTCTCCAGCTTTCTTT
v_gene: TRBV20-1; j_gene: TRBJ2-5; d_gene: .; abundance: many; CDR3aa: CSALLVSRQETQYF; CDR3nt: TGCAGTGCTCTTCTGGTCAGCCGCCAAGAGACCCAGTACTTC
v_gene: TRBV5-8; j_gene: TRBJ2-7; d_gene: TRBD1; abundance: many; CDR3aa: CASSFKDRVHEQYF; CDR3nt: TGTGCCAGCAGCTTCAAGGACAGGGTCCACGAGCAGTACTTC
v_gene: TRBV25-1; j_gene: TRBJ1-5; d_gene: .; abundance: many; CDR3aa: CASSAGFGQPQHF; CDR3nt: TGTGCCAGCAGTGCCGGGTTCGGTCAGCCCCAGCATTTT
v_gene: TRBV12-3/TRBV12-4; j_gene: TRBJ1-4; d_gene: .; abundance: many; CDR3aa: CASSLKGLAKGEKLFF; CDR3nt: TGTGCCAGCAGTTTAAAGGGCCTAGCGAAGGGGGAAAAACTGTTTTTT
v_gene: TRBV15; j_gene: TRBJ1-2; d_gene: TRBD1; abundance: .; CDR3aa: CATSKTSGTGVGYTF; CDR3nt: TGTGCCACCAGCAAAACCTCCGGGACAGGTGTTGGCTACACCTTC
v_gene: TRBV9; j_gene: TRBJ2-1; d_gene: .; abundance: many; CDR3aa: CASSVGLGTLNNEQFF; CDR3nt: TGTGCCAGCAGCGTCGGTCTGGGGACACTGAACAATGAGCAGTTCTTC
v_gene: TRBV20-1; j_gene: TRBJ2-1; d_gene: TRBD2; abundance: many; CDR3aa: CSAGGSSYNEQFF; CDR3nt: TGCAGTGCGGGCGGGAGCTCCTACAATGAGCAGTTCTTC
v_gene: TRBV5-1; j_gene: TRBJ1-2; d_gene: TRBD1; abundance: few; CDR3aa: CASSFGTGHPFGYTF; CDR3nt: TGCGCCAGCAGCTTTGGGACAGGGCATCCGTTTGGCTACACCTTC
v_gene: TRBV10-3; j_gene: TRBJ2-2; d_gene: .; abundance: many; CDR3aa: CAISELWAENTGELFF; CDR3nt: TGTGCCATCAGTGAGCTTTGGGCGGAGAACACCGGGGAGCTGTTTTTT
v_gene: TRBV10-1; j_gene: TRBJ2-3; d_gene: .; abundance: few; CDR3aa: CASSYSVNTDTQYF; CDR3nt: TGCGCCAGCAGTTATAGCGTGAATACAGATACGCAGTATTTT
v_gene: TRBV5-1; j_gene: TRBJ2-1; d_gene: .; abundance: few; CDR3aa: CASSLDSTGEQFF; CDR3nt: TGCGCCAGCAGCTTGGATAGCACCGGAGAGCAGTTCTTC
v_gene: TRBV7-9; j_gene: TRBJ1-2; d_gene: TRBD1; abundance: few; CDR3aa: CASSSLTGGHGYTF; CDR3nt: TGTGCCAGCAGCTCCCTAACAGGGGGCCATGGCTACACCTTC
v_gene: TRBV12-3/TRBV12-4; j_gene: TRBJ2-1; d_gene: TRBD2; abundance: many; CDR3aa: CASSLGAGGYNEQFF; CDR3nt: TGTGCCAGCAGTTTGGGTGCGGGGGGTTACAATGAGCAGTTCTTC
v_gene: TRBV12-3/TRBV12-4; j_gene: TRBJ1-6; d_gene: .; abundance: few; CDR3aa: CASSPRGGYNSPLHF; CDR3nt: TGTGCCAGCAGTCCACGGGGGGGCTATAATTCACCCCTCCACTTT